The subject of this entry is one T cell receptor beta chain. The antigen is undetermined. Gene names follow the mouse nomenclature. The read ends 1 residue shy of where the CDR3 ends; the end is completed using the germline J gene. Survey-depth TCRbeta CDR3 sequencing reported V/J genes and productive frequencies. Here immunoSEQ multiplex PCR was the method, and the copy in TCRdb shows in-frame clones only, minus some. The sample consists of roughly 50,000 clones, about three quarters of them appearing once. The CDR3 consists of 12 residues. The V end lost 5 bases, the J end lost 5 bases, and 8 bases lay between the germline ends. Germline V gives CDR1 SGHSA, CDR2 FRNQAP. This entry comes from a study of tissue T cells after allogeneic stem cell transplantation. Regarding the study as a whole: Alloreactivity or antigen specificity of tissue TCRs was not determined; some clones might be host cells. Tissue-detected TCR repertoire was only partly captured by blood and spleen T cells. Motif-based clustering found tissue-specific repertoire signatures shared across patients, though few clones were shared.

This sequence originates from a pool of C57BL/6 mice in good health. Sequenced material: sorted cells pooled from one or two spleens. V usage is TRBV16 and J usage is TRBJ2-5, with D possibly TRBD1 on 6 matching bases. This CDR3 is CASSLQGDTQYF. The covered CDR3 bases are TGTGCAAGCAGCCTACAGGGAGACACCCAGTAC.